The 29 T cell receptor beta chains below come from one sample, sequenced in a study of T cells in tumors after PD-1 blockade. Method: immunoSEQ multiplex PCR; TCRdb's copy keeps in-frame clones and lacks some. The table has roughly 15,000 clones, around four fifths seen once. The sample was PBMCs, taken after anti-PD-1 treatment. The source is a human donor with basal cell carcinoma.

The J gene is TRBJ1-1, the V gene TRBV10-2; D might be TRBD1 (5 bases). Between the trimmed V and J ends, which lost 4 bases and 9 bases, there was a span of 9 bases. Germline-derived CDR1 and CDR2 are WSHSY and SAAADI. This CDR3 comprises 11 residues. The CDR3 reads CASSATGKAFF. The CDR3 DNA is TGCGCCAGCAGTGCAACAGGTAAAGCTTTCTTT.

This clone has just a few counts. CDR3: CASRHYRWGRQDSALHF. Here the CDR3 DNA reads TGTGCCAGCAGACACTACCGTTGGGGCAGGCAAGACTCGGCCCTCCACTTT. The rearrangement joins TRBV7-9 to TRBJ1-6; maybe TRBD1 (5 bases). V was pared by 6 bases and J by 14 bases, with 29 bases between. The germline CDR1 and CDR2 sequences are SEHNR and FQNEAQ (reference sequence). There are 17 residues in the CDR3.

The chain combines TRBV5-5 with TRBJ2-3, with TRBD2 identical over 8 bases. CDR1 SGHKS and CDR2 YYEKEE come from the germline V gene (reference sequence). The CDR3 totals 16 residues. V lost 3 bases and J lost 0; bases outside the gene matches: 6. The CDR3 is CASSSPSGLSTDTQYF. The CDR3 nucleotides read TGTGCCAGCAGCTCCCCTAGCGGGCTGAGCACAGATACGCAGTATTTT.

The chain carries TRBV29-1 and TRBJ1-6; D not certain. The V end lost 7 bases, the J end lost 7 bases, and 11 bases lay between the germline ends. CDR3 length: 12 residues. Germline V gives CDR1 SQVTM, CDR2 ANQGSEA. CDR3 loop: CSAREGNSPLHF. In DNA form, the CDR3 reads TGCAGCGCTAGGGAGGGAAATTCACCCCTCCACTTT.

The J gene is TRBJ2-7, the V gene TRBV29-1; 10 bases align to TRBD1. With 2 bases clipped from V and 7 bases from J, the junction kept 5 bases outside the gene matches. The germline gives CDR1 SQVTM, CDR2 ANQGSEA. CDR3 length equals 13 residues. CDR3: CSVERQGAWEQYF. As DNA, the CDR3 is TGCAGCGTTGAAAGACAGGGGGCCTGGGAGCAGTACTTC.

The chain recombines TRBV5-1 with TRBJ2-7, with 7 bases matching TRBD2. Germline CDR1 reads SGHRS; CDR2 reads YFSETQ. The trim removed 4 bases at V and 1 base at J, leaving 11 bases unmatched. The CDR3 is 16 residues long. The CDR3, as DNA: TGCGCCAGCAGCCCGAGTAGCGGGTTCGGATCCTACGAGCAGTACTTC. This encodes CASSPSSGFGSYEQYF.

The V and J genes are TRBV19 and TRBJ2-1, with 15 bases lining up with TRBD2. V was pared by 2 bases and J by 9 bases, with 5 bases of the junction left unmatched. CDR3 size: 16 residues. CDR1 is LNHDA and CDR2 is SQIVND in the germline V gene (reference sequence). The CDR3 region is CASSIWTSGRAAEQFF. DNA for the CDR3: TGTGCCAGTAGTATATGGACTAGCGGGAGGGCCGCTGAGCAGTTCTTC.

This chain links TRBV19 with TRBJ1-5, with D unclear. Trimming stripped 1 base from V and 3 bases from J, with 13 bases between. The CDR3 has 16 residues. Germline CDR1 LNHDA, CDR2 SQIVND (reference sequence). Here the CDR3 reads CASSIGVGVPNQPQHF. As DNA, the CDR3 is TGTGCCAGTAGTATAGGGGTCGGGGTCCCCAATCAGCCCCAGCATTTT.

The chain employs TRBV27 and TRBJ2-3; 8 bases agree with TRBD2. This CDR3 is 14 amino acids long. Germline CDR1 and CDR2: MNHEY and SMNVEV (reference sequence). V shed 4 bases and J 5 bases; nucleotides not matched to a gene: 5. CDR3 DNA: TGTGCCAGCAGTTCCGGGGGGGCCCGAGATACGCAGTATTTT. Translated: CASSSGGARDTQYF.

The chain employs TRBV19 and TRBJ2-7, with a weak D call TRBD1 (5 bases). The V and J ends lost 0 bases and 2 bases respectively, with 8 bases between them. From germline, CDR1 is LNHDA and CDR2 SQIVND (reference sequence). The CDR3 is made up of 14 amino acids. Here the CDR3 reads CASSIDDSTYEQYF. The CDR3, as DNA: TGTGCCAGTAGTATAGATGACAGTACCTACGAGCAGTACTTC.

In DNA, the CDR3 is TGTGCCAGCAGTTTGGAGACAGGGGGACACGAGCAGTACTTC. The encoded protein is CASSLETGGHEQYF. The gene calls are TRBV6-5 and TRBJ2-7; 9 nucleotides align to TRBD1. The V gene end was trimmed by 4 bases and the J gene end by 5 bases; junction bases not matched to a gene: 6. The CDR3 is made up of 14 amino acids. The germline V gene has CDR1 MNHEY and CDR2 SVGAGI.

The gene calls are TRBV9 and TRBJ1-1; D call uncertain. The CDR3 sequence is 14 residues long. Germline CDR1 reads SGDLS; CDR2 reads YYNGEE. V lost 6 bases and J 0 bases, leaving 12 bases between the germline ends. Here the CDR3 reads CASTLGFLNTEAFF. CDR3 nucleotides: TGTGCCAGCACCCTAGGGTTTTTGAACACTGAAGCTTTCTTT.

This chain links TRBV2 with TRBJ2-5, with 8 bases lining up with TRBD2. The CDR3 consists of 17 residues. Germline-derived CDR1 and CDR2 are SNHLY and FYNNEI. Germline trimming cut 4 bases from V and 7 bases from J; bases unmatched to any gene: 17. The CDR3 protein is CASSGLGSGAQLGTQYF. Here the CDR3 DNA reads TGTGCCAGCAGTGGGTTGGGTAGCGGGGCCCAATTGGGGACCCAGTACTTC.

The chain is built from TRBV5-1 and TRBJ2-3, with D tentatively TRBD2 (5 bases). Germline V gives CDR1 SGHRS, CDR2 YFSETQ. The length of the CDR3 is 16 residues. V was trimmed by 2 bases and J by 2 bases, leaving 15 bases between them. The CDR3 protein is CASSFSRVGSTDTQYF. The CDR3 region has the DNA TGCGCCAGCAGCTTCTCGAGGGTTGGATCCACAGATACGCAGTATTTT.

There are a few counts of this clone. This rearrangement joins TRBV30 to TRBJ1-2; 7 nucleotides line up with TRBD1. Germline V gene data show CDR1 as GTSNPN and CDR2 as SVGIG (reference sequence). The CDR3 extends over 17 amino acids. The junction had 20 bases not matched to a gene; V was cut back by 6 bases and J by 4 bases. This CDR3 reads CACVRPPKAGGLYGYTF. CDR3 DNA sequence: TGTGCCTGCGTGCGCCCCCCGAAGGCAGGGGGGCTCTATGGCTACACCTTC. Full variable domain (rest looked up from reference TRBV30 and TRBJ1-2): SQTIHQWPATLVQPVGSPLSLECTVEGTSNPNLYWYRQAAGRGLQLLFYSVGIGQISSEVPQNLSASRPQDRQFILSSKKLLLSDSGFYLCACVRPPKAGGLYGYTFGSGTRLTVV.

This clone is deemed medium-sized. V usage is TRBV21-1 and J usage is TRBJ1-3; TRBD1 reflects the table's D call only, with no check against the DNA. TRBV21-1 is a known pseudogene. The CDR3 runs to 16 residues. The CDR3 sequence is CASTSGGTGCGNTIYF. For the CDR3, the DNA is TGTGCCAGCACCTCAGGAGGGACAGGCTGTGGAAACACCATATATTTT.

This chain connects TRBV5-4 to TRBJ1-1; D is unresolved. This CDR3 spans 14 amino acids. Germline values: CDR1 SGHNT, CDR2 YYREEE (reference sequence). With 4 bases removed from V and 3 bases from J, the gap between germline ends came to 13 bases. The chain's CDR3 is CASSVSGTHTEAFF. Here the CDR3 DNA reads TGTGCCAGCAGCGTATCAGGAACCCACACTGAAGCTTTCTTT.

The J gene is TRBJ2-7, the V gene TRBV16, with D unresolved. Looked up from germline, CDR1 is KGHSY and CDR2 is FQNENV. Trimming stripped 1 base from V and 2 bases from J, with 9 bases between. CDR3 size: 14 residues. For the CDR3, the DNA is TGTGCCAGCAGCCAATTAGGCTCTCCCTACGAGCAGTACTTC. Translation: CASSQLGSPYEQYF.

This clone was seen only once. This chain links TRBV15 with TRBJ2-5; 7 bases are a match to TRBD2. The CDR3 consists of 15 residues. The germline V gene has CDR1 LNHNV and CDR2 YYDKDF (reference sequence). Trimming took 1 base from V and 3 from J; bases not matched to a gene: 5. CDR3 loop: CATSRGGAGEETQYF. The CDR3 DNA reads as TGTGCCACCAGCAGAGGAGGCGCGGGAGAAGAGACCCAGTACTTC.

This chain joins TRBV2 and TRBJ1-1; no firm D call. Germline loops: CDR1 SNHLY, CDR2 FYNNEI. The germline V and J ends were trimmed by 7 bases and 4 bases, with 10 bases remaining between them. The CDR3 runs to 12 residues. The CDR3 DNA is TGTGCCAGCAAGAGGGCGAGCACTGAAGCTTTCTTT. Its translation: CASKRASTEAFF.

Only one count was recorded for this clone. The chain joins TRBV28 to TRBJ2-7, with 8 bases matching TRBD1. Germline V gives CDR1 MDHEN, CDR2 SYDVKM. V was pared by 6 bases and J by 4 bases, with 11 bases of the junction left unmatched. There are 15 residues in the CDR3. The CDR3 protein is CASSPGGSGIYEQYF. The DNA for the CDR3 is TGTGCCAGCAGCCCAGGGGGCTCTGGTATATACGAGCAGTACTTC.

V usage is TRBV3-1 (or the pseudogene TRBV3-2) and J usage is TRBJ1-1; no firm D call. The V end was cut by 5 bases, the J end by 1 base, with 5 bases between. The germline V gene has CDR1 LGHDT and CDR2 YNNKEL (reference sequence). This CDR3 comprises 12 residues. The CDR3 DNA reads as TGTGCCAGCAGCGGGAAGAACACTGAAGCTTTCTTT. It yields the protein CASSGKNTEAFF.

This chain uses TRBV5-1 with TRBJ2-7; D perhaps matches TRBD2 (5 bases). The germline CDR1 and CDR2 sequences are SGHRS and YFSETQ. Trimming shortened V by 0 bases and J by 3 bases, and 16 bases separated the two germline ends. This CDR3 comprises 16 residues. CDR3 bases: TGCGCCAGCAGCTTGGCCGGTGGAGGAGGCCTCTACGAGCAGTACTTC. Protein product: CASSLAGGGGLYEQYF.

This chain links TRBV6-5 with TRBJ2-3, with 9 bases matching TRBD2. J was trimmed by 4 bases and V by 5 bases; bases with no gene match: 4. Germline V gives CDR1 MNHEY, CDR2 SVGAGI. The CDR3 is made up of 14 amino acids. The CDR3 sequence: CASSRGGASDTQYF. The CDR3 DNA is TGTGCCAGCAGTCGCGGGGGGGCATCAGATACGCAGTATTTT.

This clone has only a few counts. The chain links TRBV3-1 (or the pseudogene TRBV3-2) to TRBJ1-5; TRBD1 is a possible D gene (5 bases). This CDR3 comprises 14 residues. Deletions cut 3 bases from V and 9 bases from J, with 15 bases between. Germline CDR1 is LGHDT and CDR2 is YNNKEL (reference sequence). The CDR3 loop is CASSQRQGDWPQHF. DNA for the CDR3: TGTGCCAGCAGCCAGCGTCAGGGAGATTGGCCCCAGCATTTT.

The rearrangement joins TRBV5-1 to TRBJ2-3, with TRBD2 as a possible D gene (6 bases). With 1 base removed from V and 3 bases from J, the gap between germline ends came to 15 bases. The CDR3 runs to 16 residues. Germline CDR1 is SGHRS and CDR2 is YFSETQ. Written as DNA, the CDR3 is TGCGCCAGCAGCTTGAGTGGGACGGGGGTAACAGATACGCAGTATTTT. Translation gives CASSLSGTGVTDTQYF.

The chain joins TRBV5-1 to TRBJ2-3; D remains ambiguous. The CDR3 is made up of 15 amino acids. Trimming removed 0 bases from V and 0 bases from J, with 8 bases in between. In germline, CDR1 is SGHRS, CDR2 YFSETQ. CDR3 region: CASSLEVGSTDTQYF. CDR3 in DNA: TGCGCCAGCAGCTTGGAAGTGGGTAGCACAGATACGCAGTATTTT.

The gene calls are TRBV7-9 and TRBJ1-3; D is perhaps TRBD1 (5 bases). CDR1 is SEHNR, CDR2 FQNEAQ, per germline (reference sequence). Trimming stripped 2 bases from V and 2 bases from J, with 7 bases between. The CDR3 covers 14 residues. The CDR3 spells CASSLTGPGNTIYF. DNA of the CDR3: TGTGCCAGCAGCTTAACGGGGCCTGGAAACACCATATATTTT.

The chain is built from TRBV5-6 and TRBJ2-7; 9 bases match TRBD1. Germline CDR1 and CDR2: SGHDT and YYEEEE. CDR3 length equals 16 residues. Trimming removed 2 bases from V and 3 bases from J; junction bases left unmatched: 9. CDR3 region: CASSFLPGQGSYEQYF. CDR3 sequence (DNA): TGTGCCAGCAGCTTCCTCCCGGGACAGGGTAGCTACGAGCAGTACTTC.